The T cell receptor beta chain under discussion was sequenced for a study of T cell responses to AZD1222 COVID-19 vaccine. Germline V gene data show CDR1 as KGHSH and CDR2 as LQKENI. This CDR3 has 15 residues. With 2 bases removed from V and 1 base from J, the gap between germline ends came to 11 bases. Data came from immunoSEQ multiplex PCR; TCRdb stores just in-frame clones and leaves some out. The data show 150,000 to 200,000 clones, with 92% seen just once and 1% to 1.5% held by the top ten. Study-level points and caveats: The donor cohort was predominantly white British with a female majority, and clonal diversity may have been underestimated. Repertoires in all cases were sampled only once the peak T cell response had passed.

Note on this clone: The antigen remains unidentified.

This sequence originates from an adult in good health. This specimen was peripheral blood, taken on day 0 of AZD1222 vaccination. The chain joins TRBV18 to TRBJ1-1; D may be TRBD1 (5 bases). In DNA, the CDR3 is TGTGCCAGCTCACCATCAGGGAGGAGGAACACTGAAGCTTTCTTT. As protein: CASSPSGRRNTEAFF.